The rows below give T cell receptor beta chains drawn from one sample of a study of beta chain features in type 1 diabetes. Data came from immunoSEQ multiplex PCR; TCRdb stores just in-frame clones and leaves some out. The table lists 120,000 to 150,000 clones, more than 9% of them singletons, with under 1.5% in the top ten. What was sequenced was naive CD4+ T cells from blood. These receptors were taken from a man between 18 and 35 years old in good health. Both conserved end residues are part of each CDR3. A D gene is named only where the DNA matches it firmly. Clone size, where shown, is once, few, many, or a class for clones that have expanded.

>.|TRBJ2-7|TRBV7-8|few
CATHRGGEGYEQYF
TGTGCCACCCATAGGGGGGGGGAGGGCTACGAGCAGTACTTC
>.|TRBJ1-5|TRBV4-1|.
CASSQGGRGRSNQPQHF
TGCGCCAGCAGCCAAGGAGGGAGAGGGAGAAGCAATCAGCCCCAGCATTTT
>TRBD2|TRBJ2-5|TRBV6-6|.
CASCIGGGAKETQYF
TGTGCCAGCTGTATCGGCGGGGGGGCCAAAGAGACCCAGTACTTC
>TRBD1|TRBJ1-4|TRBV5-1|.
CASSSQGANEKLFF
TGCGCCAGCAGCTCTCAGGGGGCTAATGAAAAACTGTTTTTT
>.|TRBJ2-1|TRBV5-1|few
CASSSRQSSYNEQFF
TGCGCCAGCAGCTCCAGACAGAGCTCCTACAATGAGCAGTTCTTC
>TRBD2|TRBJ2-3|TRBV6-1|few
CASSEGPQRGRTDTQYF
TGTGCCAGCAGTGAAGGGCCCCAGCGGGGGCGCACAGATACGCAGTATTTT
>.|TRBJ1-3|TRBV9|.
CASSSQGGGNTIYF
TGTGCCAGCAGCTCTCAGGGTGGTGGAAACACCATATATTTT
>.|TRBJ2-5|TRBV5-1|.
CASSLTGSRGETQYF
TGCGCCAGCAGCTTGACAGGATCAAGGGGAGAGACCCAGTACTTC
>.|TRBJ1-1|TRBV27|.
CASSLGLGLTEAFF
TGTGCCAGCAGTTTAGGGCTCGGATTGACTGAAGCTTTCTTT
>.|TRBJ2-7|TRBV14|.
CASSQIGGRNEQYF
TGTGCCAGCAGCCAAATCGGGGGTCGGAACGAGCAGTACTTC
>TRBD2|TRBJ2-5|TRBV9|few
CASSVGALASGGAAETQYF
TGTGCCAGCAGCGTAGGAGCCCTGGCTAGCGGGGGGGCCGCCGAGACCCAGTACTTC
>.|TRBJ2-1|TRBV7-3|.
CASSGFVRGASYNEQFF
TGTGCCAGCAGCGGATTTGTCCGGGGGGCCTCCTACAATGAGCAGTTCTTC
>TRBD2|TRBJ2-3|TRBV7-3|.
CASSLNSGGTDTQYF
TGTGCCAGCAGCTTAAACAGCGGGGGTACAGATACGCAGTATTTT
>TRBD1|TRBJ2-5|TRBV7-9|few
CASSPGTGVETQYF
TGTGCCAGCAGCCCCGGGACAGGGGTAGAGACCCAGTACTTC
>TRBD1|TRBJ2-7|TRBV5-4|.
CASSLGGQGAYEQYF
TGTGCCAGCAGCTTGGGAGGACAGGGGGCCTACGAGCAGTACTTC
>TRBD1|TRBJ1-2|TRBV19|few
CASRTGGEENGYTF
TGTGCCAGTAGGACAGGGGGCGAAGAGAATGGCTACACCTTC
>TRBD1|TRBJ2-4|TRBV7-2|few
CASSLALTGLMYF
TGTGCCAGCAGCCTAGCCTTGACAGGGTTAATGTACTTC
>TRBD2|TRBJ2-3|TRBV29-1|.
CSGATSGGADTQYF
TGCAGCGGGGCGACTAGCGGGGGGGCAGATACGCAGTATTTT
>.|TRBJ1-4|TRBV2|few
CASSEVGRANEKLFF
TGTGCCAGCAGTGAAGTTGGCAGGGCTAATGAAAAACTGTTTTTT
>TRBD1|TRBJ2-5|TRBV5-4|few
CASRRDRGLQETQYF
TGTGCCAGCAGGCGGGACAGGGGGCTCCAAGAGACCCAGTACTTC
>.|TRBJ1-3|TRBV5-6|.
CASSRANNRRTGNTIYF
TGTGCCAGCAGCCGTGCAAACAACAGGAGAACTGGAAACACCATATATTTT
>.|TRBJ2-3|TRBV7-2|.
CASSSRGAYTDTQYF
TGTGCCAGCAGCTCCCGGGGGGCCTACACAGATACGCAGTATTTT
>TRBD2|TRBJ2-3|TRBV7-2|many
CASSPSGLTDTQYF
TGTGCCAGCAGCCCTAGCGGTTTGACAGATACGCAGTATTTT
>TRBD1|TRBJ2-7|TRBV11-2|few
CASSLSTGDSYEQYF
TGTGCCAGCAGCTTATCGACAGGGGACTCCTACGAGCAGTACTTC
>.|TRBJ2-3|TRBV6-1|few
CASSDYGGPTDTQYF
TGTGCCAGCAGTGACTACGGGGGGCCCACAGATACGCAGTATTTT
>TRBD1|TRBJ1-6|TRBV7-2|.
CASSSQTGTDNSPLHF
TGTGCCAGCAGCTCGCAAACCGGGACAGATAATTCACCCCTCCACTTT
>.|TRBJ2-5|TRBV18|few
CASSPLSDLQETQYF
TGTGCCAGCTCACCATTGTCAGATTTACAAGAGACCCAGTACTTC
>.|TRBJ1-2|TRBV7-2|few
CASSLATRTVYGYTF
TGTGCCAGCAGCTTAGCCACCCGGACAGTGTATGGCTACACCTTC
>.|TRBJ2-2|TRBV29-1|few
CSARRQNTGELFF
TGCAGCGCTAGGAGGCAGAACACCGGGGAGCTGTTTTTT
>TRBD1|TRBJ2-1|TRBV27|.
CASSSQPGQGQFF
TGTGCCAGCAGTTCCCAGCCCGGACAGGGCCAGTTCTTC
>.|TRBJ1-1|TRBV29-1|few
CSGRENTEAFF
TGCAGCGGGAGGGAGAACACTGAAGCTTTCTTT
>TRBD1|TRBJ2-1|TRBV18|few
CASSRSRDSRNEQFF
TGTGCCAGCTCACGCTCCCGGGACAGCCGTAATGAGCAGTTCTTC
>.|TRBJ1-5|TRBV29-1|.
CSVETGQKHSNQPQHF
TGCAGCGTTGAAACAGGACAGAAACATAGCAATCAGCCCCAGCATTTT
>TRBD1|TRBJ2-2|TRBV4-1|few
CASSHGQGANTGELFF
TGCGCCAGCAGCCATGGACAGGGAGCTAACACCGGGGAGCTGTTTTTT
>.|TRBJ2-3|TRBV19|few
CASSIGGPTDTQYF
TGTGCCAGTAGTATCGGGGGTCCCACAGATACGCAGTATTTT
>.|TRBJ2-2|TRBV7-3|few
CASSLSTSNTGELFF
TGTGCCAGCAGCTTGTCAACTTCGAACACCGGGGAGCTGTTTTTT
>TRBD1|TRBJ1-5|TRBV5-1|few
CASSLSGQGSNQPQHF
TGCGCCAGCAGCTTGTCGGGACAGGGTAGCAATCAGCCCCAGCATTTT
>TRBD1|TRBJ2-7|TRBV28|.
CASSLFSIDRAPYEQYF
TGTGCCAGCAGTTTATTTTCGATAGACAGGGCTCCCTACGAGCAGTACTTC
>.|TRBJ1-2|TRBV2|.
CASSELAVYGYTF
TGTGCCAGCAGTGAGTTAGCGGTCTATGGCTACACCTTC
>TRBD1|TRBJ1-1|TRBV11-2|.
CASSLAGQGGTEAFF
TGTGCCAGCAGCTTAGCGGGACAGGGTGGCACTGAAGCTTTCTTT
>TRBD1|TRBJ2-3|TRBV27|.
CASSTPGQGLDTQYF
TGTGCCAGCAGTACTCCGGGACAGGGATTAGATACGCAGTATTTT
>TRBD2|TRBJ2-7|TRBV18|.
CASSPRASGQYEQYF
TGTGCCAGCTCACCACGCGCTAGCGGCCAATACGAGCAGTACTTC
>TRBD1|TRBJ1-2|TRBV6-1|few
CASSLDRVYGYTF
TGTGCCAGCAGCCTAGACAGGGTCTATGGCTACACCTTC
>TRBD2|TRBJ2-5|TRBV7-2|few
CASSPRLAGEETQYF
TGTGCCAGCAGCCCCCGACTAGCGGGGGAAGAGACCCAGTACTTC
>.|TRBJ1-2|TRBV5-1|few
CASEAGAPAGYGYTF
TGCGCCAGCGAAGCGGGGGCCCCGGCTGGCTATGGCTACACCTTC
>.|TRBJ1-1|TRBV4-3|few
CASSQADRNTEAFF
TGCGCCAGCAGCCAAGCGGACAGAAACACTGAAGCTTTCTTT
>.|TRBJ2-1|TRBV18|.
CASSPIGANEQFF
TGTGCCAGCTCACCAATTGGGGCCAATGAGCAGTTCTTC
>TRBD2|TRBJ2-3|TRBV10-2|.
CASRDHWTSGGRDTQYF
TGCGCCAGCAGGGATCACTGGACTAGCGGGGGGCGAGATACGCAGTATTTT
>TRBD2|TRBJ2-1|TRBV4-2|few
CASSLRTSGGAKGEQFF
TGTGCCAGCAGCCTCCGGACTAGCGGGGGGGCAAAGGGTGAGCAGTTCTTC
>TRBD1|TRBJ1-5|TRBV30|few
CAWSVPGQGWGQPQHF
TGTGCCTGGAGTGTCCCGGGACAGGGTTGGGGTCAGCCCCAGCATTTT
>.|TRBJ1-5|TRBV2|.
CASSAGNSNQPQHF
TGTGCCAGCAGTGCAGGGAATAGCAATCAGCCCCAGCATTTT
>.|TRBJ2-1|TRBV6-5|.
CASSFRQHPSYNEQFF
TGTGCCAGCAGTTTCCGACAACACCCCTCCTACAATGAGCAGTTCTTC
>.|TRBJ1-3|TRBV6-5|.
CASSYSGGSGNTIYF
TGTGCCAGCAGTTACTCAGGGGGCTCTGGAAACACCATATATTTT
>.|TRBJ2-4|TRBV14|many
CASSQDSGSGNIQYF
TGTGCCAGCAGCCAAGATTCCGGGTCCGGGAACATTCAGTACTTC
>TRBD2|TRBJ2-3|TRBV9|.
CASSLRTSGATDTQYF
TGTGCCAGCAGCCTTCGGACTAGCGGGGCCACAGATACGCAGTATTTT